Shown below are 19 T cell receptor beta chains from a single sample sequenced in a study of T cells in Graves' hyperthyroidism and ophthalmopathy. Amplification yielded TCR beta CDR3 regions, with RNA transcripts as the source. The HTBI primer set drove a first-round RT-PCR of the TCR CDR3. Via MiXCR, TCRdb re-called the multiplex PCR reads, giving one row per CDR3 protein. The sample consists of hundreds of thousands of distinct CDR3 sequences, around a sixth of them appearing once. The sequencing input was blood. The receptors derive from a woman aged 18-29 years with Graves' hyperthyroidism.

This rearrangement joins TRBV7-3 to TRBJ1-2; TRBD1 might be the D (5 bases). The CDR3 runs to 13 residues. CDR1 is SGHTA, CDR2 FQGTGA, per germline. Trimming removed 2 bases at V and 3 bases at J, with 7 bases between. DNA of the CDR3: TGTGCCAGCAGCTTACGGGGGGACTATGGCTACACCTTC. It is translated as CASSLRGDYGYTF.

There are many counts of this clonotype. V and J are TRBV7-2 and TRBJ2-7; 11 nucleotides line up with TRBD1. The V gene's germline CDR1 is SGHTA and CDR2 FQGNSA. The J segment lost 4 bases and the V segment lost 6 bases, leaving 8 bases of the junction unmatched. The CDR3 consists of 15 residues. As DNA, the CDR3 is TGTGCCAGCAGGTTCATCGGACAGGGGGCGTACGAGCAGTACTTC. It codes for CASRFIGQGAYEQYF.

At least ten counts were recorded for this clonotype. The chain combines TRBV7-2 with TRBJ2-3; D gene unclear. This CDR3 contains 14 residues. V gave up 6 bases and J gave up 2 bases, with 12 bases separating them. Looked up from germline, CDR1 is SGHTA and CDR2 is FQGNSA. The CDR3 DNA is TGTGCCAGCAGAGCGTTAGGATACACAGATACGCAGTATTTT. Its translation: CASRALGYTDTQYF.

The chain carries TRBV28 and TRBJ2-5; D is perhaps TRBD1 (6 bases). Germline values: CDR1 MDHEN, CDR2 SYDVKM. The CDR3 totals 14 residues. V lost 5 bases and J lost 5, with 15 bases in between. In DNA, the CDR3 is TGTGCCAGCAGTCCAACAGGGAAAGGCGAGACCCAGTACTTC. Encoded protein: CASSPTGKGETQYF.

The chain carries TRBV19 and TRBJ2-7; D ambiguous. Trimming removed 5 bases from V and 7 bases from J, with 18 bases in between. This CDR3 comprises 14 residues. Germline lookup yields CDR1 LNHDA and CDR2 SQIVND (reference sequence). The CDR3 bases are TGTGCCAGTAGTGACTTGACCGAGGTCGAAGAGCAGTACTTC. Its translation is CASSDLTEVEEQYF. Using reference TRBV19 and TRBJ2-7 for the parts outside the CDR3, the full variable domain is DGGITQSPKYLFRKEGQNVTLSCEQNLNHDAMYWYRQDPGQGLRLIYYSQIVNDFQKGDIAEGYSVSREKKESFPLTVTSAQKNPTAFYLCASSDLTEVEEQYFGPGTRLTVT.

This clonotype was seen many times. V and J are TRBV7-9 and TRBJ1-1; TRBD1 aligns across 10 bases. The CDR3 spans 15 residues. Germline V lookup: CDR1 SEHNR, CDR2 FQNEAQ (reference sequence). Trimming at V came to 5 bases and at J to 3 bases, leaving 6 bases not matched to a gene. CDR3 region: CASSQPGTGDTEAFF. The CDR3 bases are TGTGCCAGCAGCCAACCTGGGACAGGGGACACTGAAGCTTTCTTT.

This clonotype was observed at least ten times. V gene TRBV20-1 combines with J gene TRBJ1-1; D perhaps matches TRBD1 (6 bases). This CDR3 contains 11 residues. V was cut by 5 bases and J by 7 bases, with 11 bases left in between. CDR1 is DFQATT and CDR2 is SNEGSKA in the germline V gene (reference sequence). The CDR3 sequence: CSAGQYSEAFF. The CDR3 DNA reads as TGCAGTGCTGGACAGTACAGTGAAGCTTTCTTT.

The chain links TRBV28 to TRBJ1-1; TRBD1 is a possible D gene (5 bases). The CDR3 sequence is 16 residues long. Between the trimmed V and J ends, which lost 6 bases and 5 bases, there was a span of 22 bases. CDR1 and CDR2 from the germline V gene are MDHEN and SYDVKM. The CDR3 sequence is CASSSGAGTEKTEAFF. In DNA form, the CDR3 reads TGTGCCAGCAGCTCCGGGGCAGGTACGGAGAAAACTGAAGCTTTCTTT. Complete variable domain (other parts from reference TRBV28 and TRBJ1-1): DVKVTQSSRYLVKRTGEKVFLECVQDMDHENMFWYRQDPGLGLRLIYFSYDVKMKEKGDIPEGYSVSREKKERFSLILESASTNQTSMYLCASSSGAGTEKTEAFFGQGTRLTVV.

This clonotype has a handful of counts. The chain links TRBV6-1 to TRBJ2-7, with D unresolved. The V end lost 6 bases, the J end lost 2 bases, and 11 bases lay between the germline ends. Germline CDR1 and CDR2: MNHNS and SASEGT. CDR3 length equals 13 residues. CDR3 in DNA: TGTGCCAGCAGCCAAACAAGGACCTACGAGCAGTACTTC. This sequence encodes CASSQTRTYEQYF.

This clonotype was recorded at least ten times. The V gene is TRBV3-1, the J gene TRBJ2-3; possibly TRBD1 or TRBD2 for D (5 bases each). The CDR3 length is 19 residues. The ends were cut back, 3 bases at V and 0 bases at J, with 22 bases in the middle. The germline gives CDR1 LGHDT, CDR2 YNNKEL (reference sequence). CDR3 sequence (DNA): TGTGCCAGCAGCCATCCGGTGGGGGTCCGATCAACTAGCACAGATACGCAGTATTTT. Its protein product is CASSHPVGVRSTSTDTQYF.

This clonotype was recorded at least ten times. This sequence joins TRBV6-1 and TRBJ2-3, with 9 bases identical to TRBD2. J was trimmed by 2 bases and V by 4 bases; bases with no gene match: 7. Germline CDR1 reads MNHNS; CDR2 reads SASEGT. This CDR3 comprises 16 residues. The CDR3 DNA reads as TGTGCCAGCAGTGCAGGTAGCGGGGGTTCCACAGATACGCAGTATTTT. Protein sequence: CASSAGSGGSTDTQYF.

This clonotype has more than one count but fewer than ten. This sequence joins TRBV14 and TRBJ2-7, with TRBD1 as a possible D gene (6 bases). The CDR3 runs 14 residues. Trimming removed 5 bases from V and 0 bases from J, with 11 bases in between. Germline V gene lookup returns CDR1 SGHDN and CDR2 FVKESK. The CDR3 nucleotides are TGTGCCAGCAGCGTACGGACAGACTCCTACGAGCAGTACTTC. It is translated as CASSVRTDSYEQYF.

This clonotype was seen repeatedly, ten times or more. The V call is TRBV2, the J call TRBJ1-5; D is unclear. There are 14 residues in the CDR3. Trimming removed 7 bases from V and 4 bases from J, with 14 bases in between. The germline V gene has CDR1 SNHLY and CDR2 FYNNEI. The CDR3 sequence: CASKGTTTNQPQHF. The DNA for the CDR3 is TGTGCCAGCAAAGGAACGACTACTAATCAGCCCCAGCATTTT.

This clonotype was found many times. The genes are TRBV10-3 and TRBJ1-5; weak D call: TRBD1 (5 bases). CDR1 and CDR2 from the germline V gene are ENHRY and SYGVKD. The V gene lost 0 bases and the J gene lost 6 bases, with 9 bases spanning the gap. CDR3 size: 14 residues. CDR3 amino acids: CAISESRGTQPQHF. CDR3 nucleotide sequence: TGTGCCATCAGTGAGTCGAGGGGAACTCAGCCCCAGCATTTT.

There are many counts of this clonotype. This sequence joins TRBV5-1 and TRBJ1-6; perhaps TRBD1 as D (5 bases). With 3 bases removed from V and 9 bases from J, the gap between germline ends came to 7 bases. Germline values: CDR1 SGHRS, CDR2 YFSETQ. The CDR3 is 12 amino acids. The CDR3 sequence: CASSSGTSPLHF. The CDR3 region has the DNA TGCGCCAGCAGCTCGGGGACTTCACCCCTCCACTTT.

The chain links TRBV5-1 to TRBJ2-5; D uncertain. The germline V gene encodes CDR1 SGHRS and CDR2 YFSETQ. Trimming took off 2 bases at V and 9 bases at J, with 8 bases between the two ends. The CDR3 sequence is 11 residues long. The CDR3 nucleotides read TGCGCCAGCAGCTTACAGAACGCCCAGTACTTC. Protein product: CASSLQNAQYF. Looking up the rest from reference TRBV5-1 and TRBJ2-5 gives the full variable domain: KAGVTQTPRYLIKTRGQQVTLSCSPISGHRSVSWYQQTPGQGLQFLFEYFSETQRNKGNFPGRFSGRQFSNSRSEMNVSTLELGDSALYLCASSLQNAQYFGPGTRLLVL.

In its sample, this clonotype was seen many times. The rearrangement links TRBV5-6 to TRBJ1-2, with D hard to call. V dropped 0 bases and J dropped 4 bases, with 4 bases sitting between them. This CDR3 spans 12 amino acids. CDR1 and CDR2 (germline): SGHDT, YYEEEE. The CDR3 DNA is TGTGCCAGCAGCTTGGACACCTATGGCTACACCTTC. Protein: CASSLDTYGYTF. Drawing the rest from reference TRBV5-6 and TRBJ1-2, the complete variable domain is DAGVTQSPTHLIKTRGQQVTLRCSPKSGHDTVSWYQQALGQGPQFIFQYYEEEERQRGNFPDRFSGHQFPNYSSELNVNALLLGDSALYLCASSLDTYGYTFGSGTRLTVV.

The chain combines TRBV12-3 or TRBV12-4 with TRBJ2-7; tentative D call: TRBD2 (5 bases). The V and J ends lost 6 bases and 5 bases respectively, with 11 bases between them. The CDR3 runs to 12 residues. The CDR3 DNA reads TGTGCCAGCAGCCCCGGGGTTCACGAGCAGTACTTC. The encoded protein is CASSPGVHEQYF.

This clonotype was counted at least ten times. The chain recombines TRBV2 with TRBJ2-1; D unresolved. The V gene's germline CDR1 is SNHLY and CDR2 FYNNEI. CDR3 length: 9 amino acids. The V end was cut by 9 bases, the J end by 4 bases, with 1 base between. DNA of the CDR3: TGTGCCAGTTACAATGAGCAGTTCTTC. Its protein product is CASYNEQFF. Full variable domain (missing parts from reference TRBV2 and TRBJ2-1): EPEVTQTPSHQVTQMGQEVILRCVPISNHLYFYWYRQILGQKVEFLVSFYNNEISEKSEIFDDQFSVERPDGSNFTLKIRSTKLEDSAMYFCASYNEQFFGPGTRLTVL.